The clone carrying this T cell receptor (beta chain) showed up many times. Its antigen is unidentified. This sample is drawn from a study of regulatory T cells in long-lasting Graves disease. Assembly of TCR beta libraries relied on iRepertoire HTBI primers together with Arm-PCR of CDR3 regions. A single record per CDR3 protein comes from TCRdb applying MiXCR to the multiplex PCR reads. This table holds around 400,000 distinct CDR3 sequences, 12% found once. The time point: newly diagnosed GD, antithyroid drugs for less than 3 months. From PBMCs, RNA was extracted and then used to make the TCR library. Study-level results: Segments TRBV28, TRBJ1-2 and TRBJ2-5 showed preferential usage in persistent disease.

Germline loops: CDR1 KGHSH, CDR2 LQKENI. The CDR3 runs to 13 residues. V was cut by 2 bases and J by 7 bases, with 11 bases left in between. These records were also assigned to another study, of T cells in Graves' hyperthyroidism and ophthalmopathy. This second report adds: Initially, a first-round RT-PCR of the TCR CDR3 employed the HTBI primer set.

The material was peripheral blood mononuclear cells (PBMCs), obtained at new diagnosis, from a patient treated with antithyroid drugs. This clonotype was obtained from a woman aged 18 to 35 with Graves disease. The chain links TRBV18 to TRBJ1-1, with TRBD1 as a possible D gene (5 bases). This CDR3 reads CASSPGTEGEAFF. CDR3 nucleotides: TGTGCCAGCTCACCAGGGACGGAGGGTGAAGCTTTCTTT. Variable domain in full (rest from reference TRBV18 and TRBJ1-1): NAGVMQNPRHLVRRRGQEARLRCSPMKGHSHVYWYRQLPEEGLKFMVYLQKENIIDESGMPKERFSAEFPKEGPSILRIQQVVRGDSAAYFCASSPGTEGEAFFGQGTRLTVV.